Listed here are 22 T cell receptor beta chains from one sample, sequenced in a study of T cells of healthy individuals. TCRdb fed the 5' RACE reads into MiXCR, producing one record per CDR3 protein. The sample consists of over 95,000 distinct CDR3 sequences, about 16% of them appearing once. These receptors were taken from a human donor in good health.

The chain couples TRBV6-5 to TRBJ1-1; D unclear. Looked up from germline, CDR1 is MNHEY and CDR2 is SVGAGI. V was shortened by 2 bases and J by 7 bases, with 11 bases between the two germline ends. The CDR3 covers 13 residues. This chain's CDR3 is CASSYSGAVEAFF. As DNA, the CDR3 is TGTGCCAGCAGTTACAGTGGTGCGGTTGAAGCTTTCTTT.

This clonotype was seen just once. J is TRBJ1-5 and V is TRBV6-6; 10 bases line up with TRBD1. The CDR3 runs 14 residues. The V and J ends lost 6 bases and 8 bases, in that order; junction bases with no gene match: 7. Germline CDR1 is MNHNY and CDR2 is SVGAGI (reference sequence). The CDR3 reads CASSRDRGIEPQHF. CDR3 bases: TGTGCCAGCAGCCGGGACAGGGGTATAGAGCCCCAGCATTTT.

The chain joins TRBV4-1 to TRBJ2-1; weak D call: TRBD1 (6 bases). Germline CDR1 MGHRA, CDR2 YSYEKL. V shed 2 bases and J shed 14 bases, with 16 bases lying between them. This CDR3 region has 13 residues. This CDR3 is CASSQLKTGPEFF. CDR3 nucleotide sequence: TGCGCCAGCAGCCAATTAAAGACAGGTCCAGAGTTCTTC.

In this sample, this clonotype turned up many times. The chain recombines TRBV12-3 or TRBV12-4 with TRBJ1-5; no clear D. The CDR3 is 14 amino acids. Trimming took 7 bases from V and 0 from J, leaving 10 bases between them. The CDR3 reads CASTPEYSNQPQHF. The CDR3 DNA is TGTGCCAGCACCCCGGAGTATAGCAATCAGCCCCAGCATTTT.

The V gene is TRBV28, the J gene TRBJ2-7, with 7 bases that match TRBD1. Trimming cost V 6 bases and J 2 bases; bases outside gene matches: 16. CDR3 length equals 17 residues. Germline V gives CDR1 MDHEN, CDR2 SYDVKM. This chain's CDR3 is CASSHRQGNPYPYEQYF. The CDR3 DNA sequence: TGTGCCAGCAGCCATCGACAGGGCAACCCCTACCCCTACGAGCAGTACTTC.

This clonotype occurred many times. The J gene is TRBJ2-2, the V gene TRBV20-1; a possible D gene is TRBD2 (5 bases). The CDR3 covers 14 residues. V was clipped by 0 bases and J by 6 bases, with 11 bases between them. Germline loops: CDR1 DFQATT, CDR2 SNEGSKA (reference sequence). The CDR3 sequence: CSAREASSAGELFF. In nucleotides, the CDR3 is TGCAGTGCTAGAGAGGCTAGTAGCGCCGGGGAGCTGTTTTTT.

The sample holds a few counts of this clonotype. The rearrangement links TRBV12-3 or TRBV12-4 to TRBJ2-5, with 8 bases fitting TRBD1. The junction had 6 bases not matched to a gene; V was cut back by 3 bases and J by 3 bases. The CDR3 sequence is 15 residues long. For the CDR3, the DNA is TGTGCCAGCAGTTTCCACCGGGACAGGAAAGAGACCCAGTACTTC. This gives the protein CASSFHRDRKETQYF.

A few counts support this clonotype. The V and J genes are TRBV11-2 and TRBJ2-2; no clear D gene. The CDR3 consists of 13 residues. Germline lookup yields CDR1 SGHAT and CDR2 FQNNGV. The V and J ends lost 1 base and 8 bases respectively, with 8 bases between them. The CDR3 spells CASSLGFSGELFF. CDR3 coding DNA: TGTGCCAGCAGCTTAGGTTTCTCGGGGGAGCTGTTTTTT.

This clonotype was seen more than once but under ten times. The gene calls are TRBV6-4 and TRBJ1-2, with TRBD1 as a possible D gene (5 bases). Trimming shortened V by 6 bases and J by 8 bases, and 16 bases separated the two germline ends. Per the germline V gene, CDR1 is MRHNA and CDR2 is SNTAGT. There are 13 residues in the CDR3. CDR3 loop: CASSPSGAGGYTF. CDR3 DNA sequence: TGTGCCAGCAGCCCGAGTGGGGCGGGCGGCTACACCTTC.

This clonotype was seen only a few times. J is TRBJ2-5 and V is TRBV29-1; D is unclear. This CDR3 contains 12 residues. Germline values: CDR1 SQVTM, CDR2 ANQGSEA. Trimming cost V 7 bases and J 0 bases, with 9 bases left between them. The CDR3 DNA reads as TGCAGCGGGCAGACGTACCAAGAGACCCAGTACTTC. It yields the protein CSGQTYQETQYF.

This chain uses TRBV2 with TRBJ1-5; D may be TRBD1 (6 bases). Per the germline V gene, CDR1 is SNHLY and CDR2 is FYNNEI. V was pared by 8 bases and J by 4 bases, with 21 bases between. The CDR3 length is 16 residues. The DNA for the CDR3 is TGTGCCAGCGGAGGGGGACTTGGGGCTGGGAATCAGCCCCAGCATTTT. This encodes CASGGGLGAGNQPQHF.

This chain links TRBV20-1 with TRBJ2-1; 7 positions agree with TRBD1. The CDR3 contains 13 residues. V lost 1 base and J lost 14; bases outside the gene matches: 11. In germline, CDR1 is DFQATT, CDR2 SNEGSKA (reference sequence). CDR3 DNA sequence: TGCAGTGCTAGAGTGGGCATTAGGACAGGCGAGTTCTTC. Translation gives CSARVGIRTGEFF.

This sequence joins TRBV5-4 and TRBJ2-7, with TRBD1 matching 11 bases. In germline, CDR1 is SGHNT, CDR2 YYREEE (reference sequence). The CDR3 loop spans 16 amino acids. Trimming removed 0 bases from V and 4 bases from J; junction bases left unmatched: 6. For the CDR3, the DNA is TGTGCCAGCAGCTTGGGCCGGGACAGGGGGAGGTACGAGCAGTACTTC. Translated: CASSLGRDRGRYEQYF.

This clonotype came up many times. The rearrangement uses TRBV30 and TRBJ1-1, with a possible D match to TRBD1 (5 bases). The germline V gene encodes CDR1 GTSNPN and CDR2 SVGIG (reference sequence). The CDR3 loop spans 14 amino acids. Trimming took off 3 bases at V and 1 base at J, with 12 bases between the two ends. The CDR3 nucleotides are TGTGCCTGGAGCGGTACAGGAGCGAACACTGAAGCTTTCTTT. Protein: CAWSGTGANTEAFF.

This clonotype was observed at least ten times. This chain connects TRBV4-1 to TRBJ2-3; D is unclear. This CDR3 region has 15 residues. V dropped 3 bases and J dropped 0 bases, with 10 bases sitting between them. Germline loops: CDR1 MGHRA, CDR2 YSYEKL. CDR3 in DNA: TGCGCCAGCAGCCATTTACAGAGAAGCACAGATACGCAGTATTTT. Protein product: CASSHLQRSTDTQYF.

This clonotype turned up a few times. The CDR3 DNA is TGTGCCAGCAGCCAGGAGCTGGGAGGCCACAGGGAAAAACTGTTTTTT. It is translated as CASSQELGGHREKLFF. This sequence joins TRBV3-1 and TRBJ1-4; perhaps TRBD1 as D (5 bases). In germline, CDR1 is LGHDT, CDR2 YNNKEL (reference sequence). The CDR3 length is 16 residues. Trimming removed 3 bases at V and 8 bases at J, with 19 bases between.

This clonotype was detected many times. The chain has TRBV5-1 and TRBJ2-5, with TRBD2 matching 8 bases. CDR1 and CDR2 from the germline V gene are SGHRS and YFSETQ. This CDR3 is 13 amino acids long. Germline trimming cut 5 bases from V and 5 bases from J; bases unmatched to any gene: 5. The CDR3 spells CASRRLATETQYF. The CDR3 DNA reads TGCGCCAGCAGAAGACTAGCGACGGAGACCCAGTACTTC.

This clonotype was counted only a few times. V gene TRBV10-3 combines with J gene TRBJ2-1, with D uncertain. This CDR3 region has 14 residues. V shed 5 bases and J shed 12 bases, with 20 bases lying between them. The germline V gene has CDR1 ENHRY and CDR2 SYGVKD. CDR3 nucleotide sequence: TGTGCCATCAGTCCTGGGGTACTCCCAGTCGGGCAGTTCTTC. Translating it yields CAISPGVLPVGQFF.

The gene calls are TRBV27 and TRBJ1-1; perhaps TRBD1 as D (6 bases). Trimming took 7 bases from V and 3 from J, leaving 15 bases between them. The CDR3 totals 14 residues. Germline loops: CDR1 MNHEY, CDR2 SMNVEV (reference sequence). The CDR3 loop reads CASTRQVLDTEAFF. CDR3 in DNA: TGTGCCAGCACCAGACAGGTACTTGACACTGAAGCTTTCTTT.

A note on this clonotype: The junction departs from the called germline gene at one end, perhaps through a read error. This chain joins TRBV19 and TRBJ1-2; D ambiguous. Germline assignment: CDR1 LNHDA and CDR2 SQIVND (reference sequence). The CDR3 length is 12 residues. The CDR3, as DNA: TGTGCCAGTAGTGCCCTTCGCCTCGGCCCTGCCTTC. Translation gives CASSALRLGPAF.

This clonotype was seen a few times. V gene TRBV11-1 combines with J gene TRBJ2-1; no definite D call. Trimming took 5 bases from V and 8 from J, leaving 10 bases between them. CDR1 SGHAT and CDR2 FQDESV come from the germline V gene (reference sequence). This CDR3 region has 12 residues. The CDR3 coding sequence is TGTGCCAGCAGCCCATTCCGTCATGAGCAGTTCTTC. Residues: CASSPFRHEQFF.

This clonotype was counted ten times or more. The J gene is TRBJ2-7, the V gene TRBV4-3; D not resolved. V lost 0 bases and J lost 6, with 12 bases in between. The CDR3 is 14 residues long. Germline CDR1 LGHNA, CDR2 YSLEER. CDR3: CASSQDYEVGEQYF. In DNA form, the CDR3 reads TGCGCCAGCAGCCAAGACTACGAGGTTGGCGAGCAGTACTTC.